Below, 24 T cell receptor beta chains from the same sample are listed, as sequenced in a study of blood T cells in healthy people across ages. With a J-beta primer mix and a sample-barcoded 5' primer, a second PCR ran 7 to 11 cycles. In TCRdb, the 5' RACE reads were re-called with MiXCR into one record per CDR3 protein. The data contain over a million distinct CDR3 sequences, 35% to 45% of them seen just once; the ten biggest clones take up around 8%. The specimen was blood. All receptors derive from a woman aged 18-29 years in good health.

This clonotype has a handful of counts. The genes are TRBV11-2 and TRBJ1-2; D call uncertain. There are 12 residues in the CDR3. Germline values: CDR1 SGHAT, CDR2 FQNNGV. V lost 1 base to trimming and J lost 8 bases, with 8 bases between them. As DNA, the CDR3 is TGTGCCAGCAGCTTAGTGGGATGGGGCTACACCTTC. Amino acid sequence: CASSLVGWGYTF. Full variable domain (rest looked up from reference TRBV11-2 and TRBJ1-2): EAGVAQSPRYKIIEKRQSVAFWCNPISGHATLYWYQQILGQGPKLLIQFQNNGVVDDSQLPKDRFSAERLKGVDSTLKIQPAKLEDSAVYLCASSLVGWGYTFGSGTRLTVV.

The chain joins TRBV3-1 to TRBJ1-2; D is unresolved. In germline, CDR1 is LGHDT, CDR2 YNNKEL (reference sequence). V was clipped by 0 bases and J by 4 bases, with 18 bases between them. The CDR3 extends over 17 amino acids. CDR3: CASSQDLDVGAVYGYTF. The CDR3, as DNA: TGTGCCAGCAGCCAAGATTTGGACGTGGGAGCCGTCTATGGCTACACCTTC.

The chain joins TRBV30 to TRBJ2-1, with 11 bases aligning to TRBD2. The trim removed 4 bases at V and 8 bases at J, leaving 4 bases unmatched. This CDR3 is 13 amino acids long. Germline V gives CDR1 GTSNPN, CDR2 SVGIG (reference sequence). The DNA of the CDR3 is TGTGCCTGGATTAGCGGGGGGGGCCATGAGCAGTTCTTC. The encoded protein is CAWISGGGHEQFF.

This clonotype was seen repeatedly, ten times or more. Compared with germline, one end of the junction differs, possibly owing to a read error. The genes are TRBV5-1 and TRBJ2-7; the match to TRBD2 covers 11 bases. Per germline, CDR1 SGHRS and CDR2 YFSETQ. CDR3 size: 14 residues. CDR3 DNA sequence: TGTGCCAGCAGCCCCGGGACTAGCGGCTACGAGCAGTACTTC. Its protein is CASSPGTSGYEQYF.

This clonotype was detected only a few times. This chain connects TRBV6-6 to TRBJ2-3, with no clear D. The CDR3 length is 14 residues. Germline loops: CDR1 MNHNY, CDR2 SVGAGI (reference sequence). V was cut by 4 bases and J by 10 bases, with 18 bases left in between. DNA for the CDR3: TGTGCCAGCAGTTTCTCCCAAGACCGTTCGGCGCAGTATTTT. Translated: CASSFSQDRSAQYF.

CDR3 in amino acids: CSAAGMRETQYF. The CDR3 DNA sequence: TGCAGTGCTGCCGGGATGAGAGAGACCCAGTACTTC. The J gene is TRBJ2-5, the V gene TRBV20-1; tentative D call: TRBD2 (5 bases). V dropped 5 bases and J dropped 4 bases, with 11 bases sitting between them. This CDR3 contains 12 residues. Germline lookup yields CDR1 DFQATT and CDR2 SNEGSKA (reference sequence).

This clonotype was observed a few times. The CDR3 sequence: CASSNGQLSGANVLTF. The DNA of the CDR3 is TGTGCCAGCAGCAATGGACAGCTCTCTGGGGCCAACGTCCTGACTTTC. This sequence joins TRBV7-3 and TRBJ2-6; the D gene is possibly TRBD1 (6 bases). The CDR3 covers 16 residues. The germline V gene encodes CDR1 SGHTA and CDR2 FQGTGA. The V and J ends lost 5 bases and 0 bases respectively, with 11 bases between them.

This chain joins TRBV6-2 or TRBV6-3 and TRBJ1-6; TRBD1 might be the D (5 bases). Per the germline V gene, CDR1 is MNHEY and CDR2 is SVGEGT. This CDR3 contains 15 residues. Trimming shortened V by 6 bases and J by 2 bases, and 11 bases separated the two germline ends. The CDR3 DNA reads as TGTGCCAGCAGACCCGACAGAGCCTATAATTCACCCCTCCACTTT. Translating gives CASRPDRAYNSPLHF.

About this clonotype: A much larger clone differs by one base, so this may be a read error. V is TRBV29-1 and J is TRBJ2-1; D not certain. CDR3 length equals 13 residues. The germline gives CDR1 SQVTM, CDR2 ANQGSEA. CDR3 DNA sequence: TGCAGCGTTGAGGAACACGGCTACACTGAGCAGTTCTTC. It translates to CSVEEHGYTEQFF.

V and J are TRBV24-1 and TRBJ1-1, with D perhaps matching TRBD1 (5 bases). The CDR3 loop spans 12 amino acids. Germline CDR1 and CDR2: KGHDR and SFDVKD. V was clipped by 6 bases and J by 6 bases, with 10 bases between them. This CDR3 is CATSRWGAEAFF. The CDR3 DNA sequence: TGTGCCACCAGTCGGTGGGGGGCTGAAGCTTTCTTT.

The sample holds a few counts of this clonotype. The V and J genes are TRBV20-1 and TRBJ1-1, with 7 bases lining up with TRBD1. J lost 11 bases, V lost 3 bases, and 9 bases had no gene match. The CDR3 extends over 12 amino acids. Looked up from germline, CDR1 is DFQATT and CDR2 is SNEGSKA (reference sequence). CDR3 residues: CSASPGGKGAFF. In DNA, the CDR3 is TGCAGTGCTAGCCCAGGGGGGAAGGGGGCTTTCTTT.

This clonotype was detected only once. The CDR3 protein is CASSLSLRGVSSYNSPLHF. The CDR3 bases are TGTGCCAGCAGTTTGTCCCTCCGGGGGGTGAGCTCCTATAATTCACCCCTCCACTTT. The rearrangement joins TRBV12-3 or TRBV12-4 to TRBJ1-6; D might be TRBD1 (5 bases). V was shortened by 3 bases and J by 0 bases, with 18 bases between the two germline ends. There are 19 residues in the CDR3.

This chain connects TRBV28 to TRBJ1-6; D is possibly TRBD1 (5 bases). CDR1 MDHEN and CDR2 SYDVKM come from the germline V gene. The ends were cut back, 6 bases at V and 9 bases at J, with 9 bases in the middle. This CDR3 is 12 amino acids long. This chain's CDR3 is CASSQGPSPLHF. CDR3 nucleotide sequence: TGTGCCAGCAGCCAGGGTCCTTCACCCCTCCACTTT.

The genes are TRBV12-3 or TRBV12-4 and TRBJ2-7, with 7 nucleotides matching TRBD2. This CDR3 has 15 residues. Unmatched junction bases numbered 11, after V lost 7 bases and J lost 2 bases. CDR3 sequence reads: CASTSTGGVTYEQYF. In DNA form, the CDR3 reads TGTGCCAGCACTAGTACGGGAGGCGTGACCTACGAGCAGTACTTC.

DNA for the CDR3: TGTGCCAGCAGTTTATCGGGCGGGGGCGTCTACGAGCGGTACTTC. It encodes CASSLSGGGVYERYF. This rearrangement joins TRBV27 to TRBJ2-5; a weak D match, TRBD2 (7 bases). Per germline, CDR1 MNHEY and CDR2 SMNVEV (reference sequence). The CDR3 has 15 amino acids. V gave up 0 bases and J gave up 13 bases, with 21 bases separating them.

This chain links TRBV20-1 with TRBJ1-2; D might be TRBD1 (5 bases). V gave up 4 bases and J gave up 7 bases, with 13 bases separating them. The germline gives CDR1 DFQATT, CDR2 SNEGSKA (reference sequence). The CDR3 consists of 12 residues. CDR3 sequence (DNA): TGCAGTGCTAACCCAGTCGGGGGTGGCTACACCTTC. Amino acids: CSANPVGGGYTF.

In nucleotides, the CDR3 is TGTGCCAGCAGCCGAGGTCCCCATGGCACCTACGAGCAGTACTTC. Amino acids: CASSRGPHGTYEQYF. The rearrangement joins TRBV3-1 to TRBJ2-5; D gene unclear. The DNA matches TRBJ2-7 better at its end, which makes the J call doubtful. Germline V gives CDR1 LGHDT, CDR2 YNNKEL (reference sequence). The CDR3 spans 15 residues.

This clonotype was detected only a few times. For the CDR3, the DNA is TGTGCCAGCAGCTCTCAACCAAACACTGAAGCTTTCTTT. Amino acids: CASSSQPNTEAFF. The chain employs TRBV7-9 and TRBJ1-1; D is unclear. CDR1 and CDR2 (germline): SEHNR, FQNEAQ (reference sequence). This CDR3 is 13 amino acids long. The V gene lost 4 bases and the J gene lost 2 bases, with 8 bases spanning the gap.

The chain is built from TRBV20-1 and TRBJ2-5; the D is unclear. V was trimmed by 2 bases and J by 1 base, leaving 5 bases between them. This CDR3 spans 12 amino acids. The germline V gene has CDR1 DFQATT and CDR2 SNEGSKA (reference sequence). CDR3 sequence reads: CSARIPQETQYF. In nucleotides, the CDR3 is TGCAGTGCTAGAATCCCCCAAGAGACCCAGTACTTC.

The chain is built from TRBV27 and TRBJ1-2; TRBD1 might be the D (5 bases). Germline V gene lookup returns CDR1 MNHEY and CDR2 SMNVEV (reference sequence). Trimming shortened V by 5 bases and J by 7 bases, and 17 bases separated the two germline ends. There are 14 residues in the CDR3. This CDR3 is CASSIFPIGGGYTF. The CDR3 region has the DNA TGTGCCAGCAGTATATTTCCTATTGGGGGTGGCTACACCTTC.

The chain has TRBV24-1 and TRBJ1-2, with 7 bases matching TRBD1. V trimming: 6 bases; J trimming: 7 bases; junction bases outside the gene matches: 10. The CDR3 is made up of 14 amino acids. Germline V gene data show CDR1 as KGHDR and CDR2 as SFDVKD. CDR3 coding DNA: TGTGCCACCAGTACTAGACAGGGTATCAGTGGCTACACCTTC. The encoded protein is CATSTRQGISGYTF.

A few counts support this clonotype. J is TRBJ2-5 and V is TRBV14; 11 bases are a match to TRBD2. The DNA matches TRBJ2-4 better at its end, which makes the J call doubtful. Germline CDR1 reads SGHDN; CDR2 reads FVKESK. The CDR3 runs to 16 residues. The CDR3 DNA follows: TGTGCCAGCAGCACCCATCTAGCGGGAGGCCGCGCCATTCAGTACTTC. Translating gives CASSTHLAGGRAIQYF.

This clonotype was detected a few times. This chain connects TRBV7-2 to TRBJ2-5, with D possibly being TRBD1 or TRBD2 (5 bases each). Germline CDR1 is SGHTA and CDR2 is FQGNSA. V was clipped by 5 bases and J by 4 bases, with 17 bases between them. The CDR3 has 15 amino acids. This chain's CDR3 is CASSPPGKGRETQYF. The CDR3 DNA sequence: TGTGCCAGCAGCCCTCCGGGGAAGGGGAGAGAGACCCAGTACTTC.

In this sample, this clonotype turned up many times. The chain couples TRBV20-1 to TRBJ2-4; 7 nucleotides match TRBD2. CDR1 is DFQATT, CDR2 SNEGSKA, per germline (reference sequence). The CDR3 is 15 residues long. The V and J ends lost 4 bases and 0 bases, in that order; junction bases with no gene match: 6. The CDR3: CSATAGELAKNIQYF. As DNA, the CDR3 is TGCAGTGCTACGGCGGGGGAACTAGCCAAAAACATTCAGTACTTC.